This TCR beta chain was sequenced during a study of PD-1 blockade in classical Hodgkin lymphoma. Study-wide points: It was among complete responders that baseline diversity resembled that of newly diagnosed patients. With CD4+ cells, TCR diversity rose significantly by C4D1, but not with CD8+ cells.

The time point is: cycle 4 day 1 (C4D1), after 6 weeks of nivolumab. Relapses following autologous stem cell transplantation were seen in all patients, with brentuximab vedotin exposure varying. The J segment lost 5 bases and the V segment lost 0 bases, leaving 8 bases of the junction unmatched. The CDR3 covers 16 residues. Germline V gene sequence: CDR1 SGHTA, CDR2 FQGNSA. TCRdb's copy holds only in-frame clones and misses some; the assay was immunoSEQ multiplex PCR. The sample holds tens of thousands of clones, around nine tenths seen once. In the case of this clone: Its matching antigen is unknown.

The source material was peripheral blood mononuclear cells (PBMCs), sampled before the fourth cycle of nivolumab. The TCR sequence derives from a human donor with classical Hodgkin lymphoma. J is TRBJ2-7 and V is TRBV7-2; TRBD1 aligns across 9 bases. CDR3 in DNA: TGTGCCAGCAGCTTAGCCGGGACAGGGCCCGTGCACGAGCAGTACTTC. It specifies CASSLAGTGPVHEQYF.